One sample yielded the 30 T cell receptor beta chains listed below, sequenced in a study of CD8+CD57+ T cells in acquired aplastic anemia (dated by TCRdb to between 2018 and 2020). Instrument used: Illumina HiSeq 2000. Genomic DNA served as template for TCR beta VDJ combination and CDR3 sequence profiling. TCRdb trimmed the raw reads at Q25, called clones with MiXCR and kept productive beta chains. Rows are combined by CDR3 protein, so each entry shows the most common genes and DNA. This sample holds some 280,000 distinct CDR3 sequences; approximately 56% were observed only once. The ten largest clonotypes hold 6.5% to 10% of the sample. The sequenced material came from sorted CD4+, CD8+, or CD8+CD57+ T cells (not recorded which) from PBMCs. All receptors come from a human donor with severe aplastic anemia or a healthy control (not recorded which).

The V and J genes are TRBV24-1 and TRBJ2-3; D call uncertain. CDR3 length equals 12 residues. V was trimmed by 0 bases and J by 5 bases, leaving 2 bases between them. CDR1 KGHDR and CDR2 SFDVKD come from the germline V gene. This chain's CDR3 is CATSDLVDTQYF. The CDR3 region has the DNA TGTGCCACCAGTGATTTGGTAGATACGCAGTATTTT.

This clonotype has a handful of counts. This chain connects TRBV5-1 to TRBJ2-1; D not resolved. The germline gives CDR1 SGHRS, CDR2 YFSETQ. This CDR3 spans 12 amino acids. Trimming cost V 0 bases and J 5 bases, with 3 bases left between them. The CDR3 is CASSLGNNEQFF. The CDR3 DNA reads TGCGCCAGCAGCTTGGGGAACAATGAGCAGTTCTTC.

The rearrangement links TRBV7-8 to TRBJ2-7; D ambiguous. CDR3 length equals 14 residues. V shed 5 bases and J shed 9 bases, with 20 bases lying between them. Germline V gene lookup returns CDR1 SGHVS and CDR2 FQNEAQ. CDR3 DNA sequence: TGTGCCAGCAGCCCCTTACTCACCGCCTTAGGGCAGTACTTC. It codes for CASSPLLTALGQYF.

For this clonotype: Possible read error: a much larger clone is one base away. The V and J genes are TRBV7-9 and TRBJ2-2, with a tentative D call TRBD2 (6 bases). The CDR3 loop spans 17 amino acids. Per the germline V gene, CDR1 is SEHNR and CDR2 is FQNEAQ (reference sequence). The CDR3 bases are TGTGCCAGCAGCAATGGGACTCGACTAGATGGCACCGGGGGGCTGTTTTTT. This codes for CASSNGTRLDGTGGLFF.

This clonotype was detected many times. The chain couples TRBV6-4 to TRBJ2-3; 9 bases map to TRBD2. The CDR3 extends over 15 amino acids. The germline V gene encodes CDR1 MRHNA and CDR2 SNTAGT. V lost 4 bases, J lost 4 bases, and 6 bases stayed unmatched. CDR3 amino acids: CASSVGTSPADTQYF. CDR3 nucleotides: TGTGCCAGCAGTGTCGGGACTAGCCCCGCAGATACGCAGTATTTT.

This clonotype was recorded many times. This chain uses TRBV18 with TRBJ2-3; D may be TRBD1 or TRBD2 (5 bases each). With 2 bases removed from V and 5 bases from J, the gap between germline ends came to 8 bases. The CDR3 is 13 residues long. Germline V gene sequence: CDR1 KGHSH, CDR2 LQKENI. The CDR3 sequence is CASSPGTGDTQYF. CDR3 DNA sequence: TGTGCCAGCTCACCAGGGACGGGAGATACGCAGTATTTT.

The rearrangement joins TRBV2 to TRBJ2-7; D gene ambiguous. The CDR3 is made up of 14 amino acids. Trimming took off 6 bases at V and 7 bases at J, with 19 bases between the two ends. Per germline, CDR1 SNHLY and CDR2 FYNNEI. The CDR3 DNA reads TGTGCCAGCAGCTTGGACCAGACTGAAGGAGAGCAGTACTTC. Protein sequence: CASSLDQTEGEQYF.

CDR3 coding DNA: TGTGCCAGCAGTGAAAAACTGTTTTTT. It encodes CASSEKLFF. The chain is built from TRBV6-5 and TRBJ1-4; D is unresolved. The CDR3 consists of 9 residues. The V end lost 5 bases, the J end lost 8 bases, and 0 bases lay between the germline ends. Germline V CDR1 and CDR2: MNHEY, SVGAGI.

The V and J genes are TRBV4-1 and TRBJ1-5; TRBD1 might be the D (5 bases). The CDR3 covers 14 residues. V was shortened by 0 bases and J by 4 bases, with 7 bases between the two germline ends. Per germline, CDR1 MGHRA and CDR2 YSYEKL. CDR3 protein: CASSQDPGNQPQHF. The CDR3 nucleotides are TGCGCCAGCAGCCAAGATCCAGGGAATCAGCCCCAGCATTTT.

This clonotype has at least ten counts. The rearrangement links TRBV30 to TRBJ2-1, with 8 bases that match TRBD2. Germline trimming cut 8 bases from V and 9 bases from J; bases unmatched to any gene: 12. Looked up from germline, CDR1 is GTSNPN and CDR2 is SVGIG (reference sequence). This CDR3 has 13 amino acids. Here the CDR3 DNA reads TGTGCCCTTAATATCGGGAGGGCCGGTGAGCAGTTCTTC. Encoded protein: CALNIGRAGEQFF.

The chain couples TRBV7-8 to TRBJ1-2, with TRBD1 identical over 8 bases. The CDR3 covers 17 residues. Germline CDR1 reads SGHVS; CDR2 reads FQNEAQ. With V trimmed by 5 bases and J by 3 bases, 14 bases remained unmatched. The CDR3 DNA reads as TGTGCCAGCAGCCCAGCCCATGGACAGGGCTTGGACTATGGCTACACCTTC. This gives the protein CASSPAHGQGLDYGYTF.

In this sample, this clonotype turned up many times. The gene calls are TRBV6-5 and TRBJ1-3; D is undetermined. Germline V gene data show CDR1 as MNHEY and CDR2 as SVGAGI. With 5 bases removed from V and 4 bases from J, the gap between germline ends came to 12 bases. The CDR3 covers 14 residues. The DNA for the CDR3 is TGTGCCAGCAGTCCCGCCTTCCTCGGAAACACCATATATTTT. It translates to CASSPAFLGNTIYF.

This clonotype was counted a few times. The V call is TRBV20-1, the J call TRBJ2-5; 12 bases align to TRBD2. CDR3 size: 15 residues. With V trimmed by 6 bases and J by 5 bases, 10 bases remained unmatched. The germline V gene has CDR1 DFQATT and CDR2 SNEGSKA (reference sequence). Here the CDR3 reads CSALRLAGARETQYF. In DNA form, the CDR3 reads TGCAGTGCGCTACGACTAGCGGGAGCGAGGGAGACCCAGTACTTC.

The genes are TRBV4-2 and TRBJ1-1; D is unclear. The CDR3 has 14 amino acids. CDR1 is LGHNA and CDR2 is YNFKEQ in the germline V gene. The V end lost 1 base, the J end lost 4 bases, and 10 bases lay between the germline ends. The CDR3, as DNA: TGTGCCAGCAGCCAAGTAGGATGGGTCACTGAAGCTTTCTTT. Encoded protein: CASSQVGWVTEAFF.

The genes are TRBV19 and TRBJ1-6; maybe TRBD1 (5 bases). Germline V gives CDR1 LNHDA, CDR2 SQIVND (reference sequence). The CDR3 length is 17 residues. With 2 bases removed from V and 2 bases from J, the gap between germline ends came to 13 bases. The CDR3 bases are TGTGCCAGTAGTATATCGGGGAAAGGGGCCTATAATTCACCCCTCCACTTT. Translating it yields CASSISGKGAYNSPLHF.

The CDR3 DNA is TGTGCCAGCTCGCGGGGGCGAATTTCGTACGCTTTCTTT. Protein sequence: CASSRGRISYAFF. The rearrangement links TRBV12-3 or TRBV12-4 to TRBJ1-1; perhaps TRBD1 as D (6 bases). Trimming pared 8 bases from V and 11 bases from J, leaving 21 bases between. The CDR3 extends over 13 amino acids.

This clonotype has only one observation. The chain carries TRBV20-1 and TRBJ2-7; the D call may be TRBD1 or TRBD2 (5 bases each). Trimming left V 4 bases short and J 0 bases short, with 13 bases between. Germline CDR1 is DFQATT and CDR2 is SNEGSKA (reference sequence). The CDR3 length is 14 residues. The CDR3 DNA reads TGCAGTGCTAAGGGGACCCTGAGCTCCTACGAGCAGTACTTC. It is translated as CSAKGTLSSYEQYF.

The chain links TRBV10-3 to TRBJ1-5; TRBD1 agrees at 8 bases. The CDR3 has 14 residues. Germline V gene sequence: CDR1 ENHRY, CDR2 SYGVKD. The trim removed 6 bases at V and 7 bases at J, leaving 8 bases unmatched. In nucleotides, the CDR3 is TGTGCCATCAGGGGACAGGCTGGCGGACAGCCCCAGCATTTT. Translation: CAIRGQAGGQPQHF.

This clonotype was found many times. The V call is TRBV11-2, the J call TRBJ2-7, with D unresolved. This CDR3 is built from 14 residues. Trimming shortened V by 0 bases and J by 2 bases, and 8 bases separated the two germline ends. CDR1 and CDR2 from the germline V gene are SGHAT and FQNNGV. The CDR3 spells CASSLEAVAYEQYF. The CDR3 DNA follows: TGTGCCAGCAGCTTAGAGGCGGTAGCCTACGAGCAGTACTTC.

This chain connects TRBV7-2 to TRBJ2-3; D unclear. The CDR3 loop spans 15 amino acids. Germline V lookup: CDR1 SGHTA, CDR2 FQGNSA. V dropped 1 base and J dropped 1 base, with 9 bases sitting between them. CDR3 protein: CASSLVVGGTDTQYF. DNA for the CDR3: TGTGCCAGCAGCTTAGTGGTAGGTGGCACAGATACGCAGTATTTT.

Many counts were recorded for this clonotype. The chain combines TRBV10-3 with TRBJ1-1; 9 positions match TRBD1. The length of the CDR3 is 15 residues. The V and J ends lost 7 bases and 4 bases, in that order; junction bases with no gene match: 10. Germline V lookup: CDR1 ENHRY, CDR2 SYGVKD. In DNA form, the CDR3 reads TGTGCCATCACCAGAGGACAGGGGAGATCCACTGAAGCTTTCTTT. It codes for CAITRGQGRSTEAFF.

A single count supports this clonotype. This CDR3 is CASSDSSSPLHF. CDR3 in DNA: TGTGCCAGCAGCGACAGCTCTTCACCCCTCCACTTT. V is TRBV7-2 and J is TRBJ1-6, with D tentatively TRBD1 (5 bases). CDR1 and CDR2 from the germline V gene are SGHTA and FQGNSA. Trimming stripped 5 bases from V and 9 bases from J, with 8 bases between. The CDR3 has 12 amino acids.

V gene TRBV29-1 combines with J gene TRBJ1-1; 8 bases are a match to TRBD1. The germline gives CDR1 SQVTM, CDR2 ANQGSEA. There are 16 residues in the CDR3. V dropped 6 bases and J dropped 0; count of bases not matched to a gene: 12. CDR3 protein: CSVLAKGQVMNTEAFF. Here the CDR3 DNA reads TGCAGCGTCCTAGCTAAGGGACAGGTAATGAACACTGAAGCTTTCTTT. Looking up the rest from reference TRBV29-1 and TRBJ1-1 gives the full variable domain: SAVISQKPSRDICQRGTSLTIQCQVDSQVTMMFWYRQQPGQSLTLIATANQGSEATYESGFVIDKFPISRPNLTFSTLTVSNMSPEDSSIYLCSVLAKGQVMNTEAFFGQGTRLTVV.

The chain uses TRBV20-1 and TRBJ1-1, with D unclear. This CDR3 comprises 11 residues. Trimming pared 3 bases from V and 1 base from J, leaving 3 bases between. CDR1 DFQATT and CDR2 SNEGSKA come from the germline V gene (reference sequence). CDR3 sequence (DNA): TGCAGTGCTAGGTCGAACACTGAAGCTTTCTTT. It encodes CSARSNTEAFF.

The chain uses TRBV12-3 or TRBV12-4 and TRBJ2-7, with D unresolved. CDR3 length: 14 amino acids. V dropped 8 bases and J dropped 3 bases, with 17 bases sitting between them. The CDR3 reads CASLNTVQFYEQYF. The DNA of the CDR3 is TGTGCCAGCCTCAATACAGTGCAGTTCTACGAGCAGTACTTC.

This clonotype was seen many times. The gene calls are TRBV9 and TRBJ2-2; TRBD1 matches 7 bases. From germline, CDR1 is SGDLS and CDR2 YYNGEE. The CDR3 extends over 15 amino acids. Trimming removed 0 bases from V and 4 bases from J; junction bases left unmatched: 3. The CDR3: CASSVATGATGELFF. CDR3 nucleotide sequence: TGTGCCAGCAGCGTAGCTACAGGGGCCACCGGGGAGCTGTTTTTT.

V usage is TRBV7-2 and J usage is TRBJ2-1; TRBD2 aligns across 9 bases. The germline CDR1 and CDR2 sequences are SGHTA and FQGNSA. This CDR3 has 15 amino acids. The V and J ends lost 1 base and 10 bases, in that order; junction bases with no gene match: 8. CDR3 nucleotides: TGTGCCAGCAGCTTAGGTCGTCGACTAGCGGAGGAGCAGTTCTTC. This codes for CASSLGRRLAEEQFF. Looking up the rest from reference TRBV7-2 and TRBJ2-1 gives the full variable domain: GAGVSQSPSNKVTEKGKDVELRCDPISGHTALYWYRQSLGQGLEFLIYFQGNSAPDKSGLPSDRFSAERTGGSVSTLTIQRTQQEDSAVYLCASSLGRRLAEEQFFGPGTRLTVL.

This sequence joins TRBV12-3 or TRBV12-4 and TRBJ2-3; D is perhaps TRBD1 (5 bases). This CDR3 is built from 14 residues. V lost 7 bases and J lost 1, with 12 bases in between. CDR3: CASTYRRGTDTQYF. CDR3 DNA: TGTGCCAGCACCTACCGCAGGGGCACAGATACGCAGTATTTT.

Here the CDR3 DNA reads TGTGCCAGCACGACAGGTCTGGGTGATTCACCCCTCCACTTT. This gives the protein CASTTGLGDSPLHF. The J gene is TRBJ1-6, the V gene TRBV12-3 or TRBV12-4; tentative D call: TRBD1 (6 bases). The V end lost 7 bases, the J end lost 8 bases, and 15 bases lay between the germline ends. The CDR3 consists of 14 residues.

The chain is built from TRBV19 and TRBJ2-7; a possible D gene is TRBD2 (5 bases). Germline V gives CDR1 LNHDA, CDR2 SQIVND (reference sequence). The germline V and J ends were trimmed by 5 bases and 0 bases, with 14 bases remaining between them. This CDR3 is 15 amino acids long. The CDR3 DNA is TGTGCCAGTAGTCGGCGGGCCGAGAGCTCCTACGAGCAGTACTTC. It codes for CASSRRAESSYEQYF. Based on the CDR3 plus reference TRBV19 and TRBJ2-7, the full variable domain is DGGITQSPKYLFRKEGQNVTLSCEQNLNHDAMYWYRQDPGQGLRLIYYSQIVNDFQKGDIAEGYSVSREKKESFPLTVTSAQKNPTAFYLCASSRRAESSYEQYFGPGTRLTVT.